This T cell receptor (beta chain) appears in the sequencing data of a study of blood T cell repertoires in COVID-19. The wider study: Sites across the United States, Italy and Spain contributed samples from acute and convalescent COVID-19. PBMCs, B-cell-depleted T cells, or T cells were the source of the cDNA or gDNA that made up the material.

Participants came from fewer than 25 US areas, aged about 18 to 89 years. In assigning cohorts, the study relied on participant-reported clinical history. This CDR3 is 16 amino acids long. The J segment lost 0 bases and the V segment lost 3 bases, leaving 4 bases of the junction unmatched. Per the germline V gene, CDR1 is MNHEY and CDR2 is SMNVEV (reference sequence). Profiling relied on immunoSEQ multiplex PCR, and the TCRdb table lists in-frame clones only, not all of them. The sample includes 300,000 to 500,000 clones, 88% of them seen just once. The clonotype was recovered from a woman aged 25 to 39 with acute COVID-19. The chain links TRBV27 to TRBJ2-7; 11 bases fit TRBD2. Material for sequencing was PBMCs or T cells enriched from blood (not recorded which). This chain's CDR3 is CASSFTSGGSSYEQYF. CDR3 coding DNA: TGTGCCAGCAGTTTTACTAGCGGGGGAAGCTCCTACGAGCAGTACTTC.